The rows below give T cell receptor beta chains drawn from one sample of a study of blood T cell repertoires in COVID-19. The method was immunoSEQ multiplex PCR; TCRdb's version includes in-frame clones alone and lacks a portion of them. The table records just under 350,000 clones, 85% to 90% of them present only once. Sequences were obtained from peripheral blood. Receptors originate from a woman between 50 and 59 years old with COVID-19, enrolled during active disease. CDR3s include the opening cysteine and the closing phenylalanine or tryptophan. A D gene is named only where the DNA matches it firmly. Clone sizes are given selectively: once, few, many, or a class where the clone is expanded.

abundance: -
v_gene: TRBV3-1/TRBV3-2
j_gene: TRBJ2-7
d_gene: -
CDR3nt: TGTGCCAGCAGCCAGGGCACCATCTACGAGCAGTACTTC
CDR3aa: CASSQGTIYEQYF

abundance: -
v_gene: TRBV12-3/TRBV12-4
j_gene: TRBJ2-1
d_gene: -
CDR3nt: TGTGCCAGCAGTGCCGGGACTCTAGGTGAGCAGTTCTTC
CDR3aa: CASSAGTLGEQFF

abundance: -
v_gene: TRBV24-1
j_gene: TRBJ2-2
d_gene: TRBD1
CDR3nt: TGTGCCACCAGTGATTTCGGGACAGGGGGCCAACTCGGGGAGCTGTTTTTT
CDR3aa: CATSDFGTGGQLGELFF

abundance: -
v_gene: TRBV18
j_gene: TRBJ1-1
d_gene: TRBD1
CDR3nt: TGTGCCAGCTCACCGGGACAGCAGAACACTGAAGCTTTCTTT
CDR3aa: CASSPGQQNTEAFF

abundance: -
v_gene: TRBV7-2
j_gene: TRBJ1-2
d_gene: TRBD1
CDR3nt: TGTGCCAGCAGCTTCTTAGGGGGCAATGGCTACACCTTC
CDR3aa: CASSFLGGNGYTF

abundance: -
v_gene: TRBV24-1
j_gene: TRBJ2-1
d_gene: -
CDR3nt: TGTGCCACCAGTGATGGGGGCGCCTACAATGAGCAGTTCTTC
CDR3aa: CATSDGGAYNEQFF

abundance: once
v_gene: TRBV12-3/TRBV12-4
j_gene: TRBJ2-5
d_gene: -
CDR3nt: TGTGCCAGCAGTCCGAGCGGCAAAGAGACCCAGTACTTC
CDR3aa: CASSPSGKETQYF

abundance: few
v_gene: TRBV5-6
j_gene: TRBJ2-7
d_gene: TRBD2
CDR3nt: TGTGCCAGCAGCTTCGGCGGGAGCTACGAGCAGTACTTC
CDR3aa: CASSFGGSYEQYF

abundance: -
v_gene: TRBV7-9
j_gene: TRBJ2-7
d_gene: -
CDR3nt: TGTGCCAGCAGCCCGGGACTCAGCTACGAGCAGTACTTC
CDR3aa: CASSPGLSYEQYF

abundance: -
v_gene: TRBV5-6
j_gene: TRBJ2-1
d_gene: -
CDR3nt: TGTGCCAGCAGCATTCGACAGACGAGCTCCTACAATGAGCAGTTCTTC
CDR3aa: CASSIRQTSSYNEQFF

abundance: -
v_gene: TRBV4-3
j_gene: TRBJ2-3
d_gene: TRBD1
CDR3nt: TGCGCCAGCAGCCTACAAGTATTACAGGGGGCCCAGGATACGCAGTATTTT
CDR3aa: CASSLQVLQGAQDTQYF

abundance: -
v_gene: TRBV18
j_gene: TRBJ2-2
d_gene: -
CDR3nt: TGTGCCAGCTCACTATTACGGCCAGGAAAAACCGGGGAGCTGTTTTTT
CDR3aa: CASSLLRPGKTGELFF

abundance: -
v_gene: TRBV5-1
j_gene: TRBJ2-3
d_gene: TRBD2
CDR3nt: TGCGCCAGCAGCTTGGGAAAGACTAGCGGGAGGTCCTCAGATACGCAGTATTTT
CDR3aa: CASSLGKTSGRSSDTQYF

abundance: few
v_gene: TRBV5-1
j_gene: TRBJ2-2
d_gene: TRBD1
CDR3nt: TGCGCCACCCAGAGCTCCGGGACAGTCGTCCCCGGGGAGCTGTTTTTT
CDR3aa: CATQSSGTVVPGELFF

abundance: -
v_gene: TRBV5-1
j_gene: TRBJ2-7
d_gene: -
CDR3nt: TGCGCCAGCAGCGTAACAGAGAGCTCCTACGAGCAGTACTTC
CDR3aa: CASSVTESSYEQYF

abundance: -
v_gene: TRBV12-3/TRBV12-4
j_gene: TRBJ1-1
d_gene: -
CDR3nt: TGTGCCAGCAGTCGGGTCCGGGAAGCTTTCTTT
CDR3aa: CASSRVREAFF

abundance: -
v_gene: TRBV5-1
j_gene: TRBJ2-2
d_gene: -
CDR3nt: TGCGCCAGCAGCTTGGCACCGGGTACTAACACCGGGGAGCTGTTTTTT
CDR3aa: CASSLAPGTNTGELFF

abundance: -
v_gene: TRBV28
j_gene: TRBJ2-5
d_gene: TRBD2
CDR3nt: TGTGCCAGCAGTCCGCCGGGACTAGCGGGAGTAGGGTACTTC
CDR3aa: CASSPPGLAGVGYF

abundance: -
v_gene: TRBV28
j_gene: TRBJ2-5
d_gene: TRBD1
CDR3nt: TGTGCCAGCAGTTTGGGCAGGGGGCGCTCGGAGACCCAGTACTTC
CDR3aa: CASSLGRGRSETQYF